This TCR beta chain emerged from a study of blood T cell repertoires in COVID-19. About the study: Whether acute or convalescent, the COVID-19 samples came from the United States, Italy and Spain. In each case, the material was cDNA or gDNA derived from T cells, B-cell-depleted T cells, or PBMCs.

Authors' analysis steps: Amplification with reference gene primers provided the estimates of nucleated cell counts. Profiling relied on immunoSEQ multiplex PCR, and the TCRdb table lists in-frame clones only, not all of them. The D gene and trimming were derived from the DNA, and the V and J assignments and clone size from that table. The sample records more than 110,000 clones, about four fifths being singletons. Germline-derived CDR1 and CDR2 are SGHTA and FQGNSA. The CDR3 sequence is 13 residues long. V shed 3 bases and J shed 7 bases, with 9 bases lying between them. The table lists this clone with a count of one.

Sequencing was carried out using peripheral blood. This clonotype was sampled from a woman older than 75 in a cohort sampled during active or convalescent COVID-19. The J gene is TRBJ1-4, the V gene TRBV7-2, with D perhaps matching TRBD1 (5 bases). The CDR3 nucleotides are TGTGCCAGCAGCTTGGGGGGACGTGAAAAACTGTTTTTT. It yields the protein CASSLGGREKLFF.